Listed below are T cell receptor beta chains from one sample, sequenced in a study of T-cell memory formation after mild COVID-19. TCRdb used MiXCR to reprocess the 5' RACE reads, holding one entry per CDR3 protein. Of 120,000 to 150,000 distinct CDR3 sequences listed, less than 20% are singletons. The sample consisted of PBMCs or a T cell subset sorted from them (not recorded which). Receptors originate from an adult woman who had mild COVID-19 (a few samples of this study predate the infection). Cell type and time point are not known. Both conserved end residues are part of each CDR3. A D gene is named only where the DNA matches it firmly. Clone size is not always given. Where it is, it says once, few, many or a class for expanded clones.

V,J,D,length,size,DNA,CDR3
TRBV12-3/TRBV12-4,TRBJ1-4,-,16,few,TGTGCCAGCAGTCCTCAAGGGGTCCGGCTTAATCCTGAACTGTTTTTT,CASSPQGVRLNPELFF
TRBV9,TRBJ2-2,TRBD2,15,few,TGTGCCAGCAGCCTTGGGGGGGACGGCACCGGGGAGCTGTTTTTT,CASSLGGDGTGELFF
TRBV24-1,TRBJ1-2,-,14,few,TGTGCCACCAGTGATCGGGCCGTGAGAAAGGGCTACACCTTC,CATSDRAVRKGYTF
TRBV7-7,TRBJ2-7,TRBD1,13,-,TGTGCTAGCAGCTCCGTAGAGGGGGCCGAGCAGTACTTC,CASSSVEGAEQYF
TRBV7-2,TRBJ2-3,-,17,-,TGTGCCAGCAGCTTAGAGCCCCGGACCGCCCTGGGGGATACGCAGTATTTT,CASSLEPRTALGDTQYF
TRBV7-8,TRBJ2-7,TRBD2,13,-,TGTGCCAGCACCCCGGGGGGTTCCTACGAGCAGTACTTC,CASTPGGSYEQYF
TRBV9,TRBJ2-3,TRBD1,16,-,TGTGCCAGCAGTCGACCCGGACAGGGGGGACGAGATACGCAGTATTTT,CASSRPGQGGRDTQYF
TRBV7-8,TRBJ2-3,-,15,-,TGTGCCAGCAGCCTCGGTAGGGGGGCGGCAGATACGCAGTATTTT,CASSLGRGAADTQYF
TRBV4-2,TRBJ2-2,TRBD2,16,few,TGTGCCAGCAGCCAAGCTAGCGGGACGAACACCGGGGAGCTGTTTTTT,CASSQASGTNTGELFF
TRBV6-1,TRBJ2-1,TRBD2,19,-,TGTGCCAGCAGAGCCCCGGGACTAGCGGGGGGCTACCTTTACAATGAGCAGTTCTTC,CASRAPGLAGGYLYNEQFF
TRBV30,TRBJ2-5,-,13,few,TGTGCCTGGATCCCCCGATTGGGAGAGACCCAGTACTTC,CAWIPRLGETQYF
TRBV7-2,TRBJ2-1,-,15,few,TGTGCCAGCAGCTTAGCTCAGTTCCCCTACAATGAGCAGTTCTTC,CASSLAQFPYNEQFF
TRBV7-8,TRBJ2-3,-,13,-,TGTGCCGGGGGGATAGGGGTCGTGGATACGCAGTATTTT,CAGGIGVVDTQYF
TRBV29-1,TRBJ1-1,-,12,-,TGCAGCGTTGAAAGAGGCGGCGGGAAAGCTTTCTTT,CSVERGGGKAFF
TRBV2,TRBJ2-3,TRBD2,16,-,TGTGCCAGCAGTGAGCAGCGGGAGGGTTGGGGAGATACGCAGTATTTT,CASSEQREGWGDTQYF
TRBV12-3/TRBV12-4,TRBJ2-5,-,14,-,TGTGCCAGCAGTTTCGGAGGGTGGCAAGAGACCCAGTACTTC,CASSFGGWQETQYF
TRBV12-3/TRBV12-4,TRBJ2-2,-,14,many,TGTGCCAGCAGTTTACAGGGGAACACCGGGGAGCTGTTTTTT,CASSLQGNTGELFF
TRBV4-1,TRBJ2-3,-,12,-,TGCGCCAGCAGAGGGAGCACAGATACGCAGTATTTT,CASRGSTDTQYF
TRBV7-8,TRBJ1-1,-,11,-,TGTGCCAGCAGTACGGGGACTGAAGCTTTCTTT,CASSTGTEAFF
TRBV15,TRBJ2-3,TRBD2,18,-,TGTGCCACCAGCAGAGAGGGGAATCTAGCGGGGGACACAGATACGCAGTATTTT,CATSREGNLAGDTDTQYF
TRBV15,TRBJ1-5,-,16,-,TGTGCCACCAGCAGAGATCTCGTTGGGATTTTTCAGCCCCAGCATTTT,CATSRDLVGIFQPQHF
TRBV5-1,TRBJ2-3,TRBD2,17,-,TGCGCCAGCAGCTTAAAAATACCGGGACTAGGGACAGATACGCAGTATTTT,CASSLKIPGLGTDTQYF
TRBV25-1,TRBJ2-5,-,11,few,TGTGCCAGCGGGAACCTTGAGACCCAGTACTTC,CASGNLETQYF
TRBV20-1,TRBJ1-3,-,16,once,TGCAGTGCTAGAGATGATCTAGGGGGCTCTGGAAACACCATATATTTT,CSARDDLGGSGNTIYF
TRBV6-5,TRBJ2-4,-,14,-,TGTGCCAGCAGTCCGGGTTTAGCCAAAAACATTCAGTACTTC,CASSPGLAKNIQYF